Listed below are T cell receptor beta chains from one sample, sequenced in a study of T cells after yellow fever vaccination. TCRdb analysed the 5' RACE reads with MiXCR anew, one entry per CDR3 protein. The sample has some 500,000 distinct CDR3 sequences; about 13% are singletons. The sample consisted of PBMCs, taken on the day of the yellow fever booster vaccination. The receptor source for this set is a man aged 25-45 years who received the YFV17D yellow fever vaccine. CDR3s include the opening cysteine and the closing phenylalanine or tryptophan. The D gene is left open where the match is weak. Some rows mark clone size as missing; the rest say once, few, many or name a class of expanded clone.

cdr3_length	d_call	v_call	clone_size	j_call	cdr3_nt	cdr3_aa
16	NA	TRBV12-3/TRBV12-4	few	TRBJ2-6	TGTGCCAGCAGTTTCTATGGGGGCTCTGGGGCCAACGTCCTGACTTTC	CASSFYGGSGANVLTF
15	NA	TRBV20-1	NA	TRBJ2-2	TGCAGTGCTCGAGGGGGTGGGTGGAACACCGGGGAGCTGTTTTTT	CSARGGGWNTGELFF
17	TRBD1	TRBV6-1	NA	TRBJ2-6	TGTGCCAGCAGCCGCGACAGGGGATACTCTGGGGCCAACGTCCTGACTTTC	CASSRDRGYSGANVLTF
12	NA	TRBV7-6	NA	TRBJ2-1	TGTGCCAGCAGCCATTATACAGATGAGCAGTTCTTC	CASSHYTDEQFF
13	NA	TRBV9	few	TRBJ2-7	TGTGCCAGCAGCGTAGGGGACTTAAGCGAGCAGTACTTC	CASSVGDLSEQYF
11	TRBD1	TRBV29-1	few	TRBJ1-1	TGCAGCGTTGTGGTGGACAGGGAAGCTTTCTTT	CSVVVDREAFF
12	NA	TRBV5-1	many	TRBJ1-1	TGCGCCAGCAGCGGACCGTCCGAGGGAGCTTTCTTT	CASSGPSEGAFF
14	NA	TRBV10-1	NA	TRBJ2-3	TGCGCCAGCAGTGAGTCCCGTCGGACAGATACGCAGTATTTT	CASSESRRTDTQYF
15	NA	TRBV20-1	few	TRBJ2-2	TGCAGTGCTAGCATTGACTTCAGGGGGGCCGGGGAGCTGTTTTTT	CSASIDFRGAGELFF
19	TRBD2	TRBV4-1	few	TRBJ2-3	TGCGCCAGCAGCCGTCCGGGACTAGCGGGAGTTCGAAGCACAGATACGCAGTATTTT	CASSRPGLAGVRSTDTQYF
13	NA	TRBV6-5	few	TRBJ2-2	TGTGCCAGCAGTTACTATCCAGGGTCGGAGCTGTTTTTT	CASSYYPGSELFF
16	TRBD2	TRBV20-1	NA	TRBJ2-7	TGCAGTGCTAGACCCGCGACTAGCGGGAATTCCTACGAGCAGTACTTC	CSARPATSGNSYEQYF
16	NA	TRBV6-2/TRBV6-3	NA	TRBJ1-1	TGTGCCAGCAGCAAAATGGACGGGCAATTGGGGACTGAAGCTTTCTTT	CASSKMDGQLGTEAFF
12	NA	TRBV18	NA	TRBJ1-1	TGTGCCAGCTCCCGTATTACTACTGAAGCTTTCTTT	CASSRITTEAFF
13	NA	TRBV5-4	NA	TRBJ2-3	TGTGCCAGCAGCTTCAAGGGGTCAGATACGCAGTATTTT	CASSFKGSDTQYF
16	NA	TRBV28	few	TRBJ2-5	TGTGCCAGCAGTCCCTCGGGATGGGGCGAACGTGAGACCCAGTACTTC	CASSPSGWGERETQYF
14	NA	TRBV15	few	TRBJ1-1	TGTGCCACCAGCATGAACAGAGCGAACACTGAAGCTTTCTTT	CATSMNRANTEAFF
14	TRBD1	TRBV6-1	many	TRBJ2-5	TGTGCCAGCAGTAGGGACAGGGGGCTGGAGACCCAGTACTTC	CASSRDRGLETQYF
17	NA	TRBV4-1	NA	TRBJ2-3	TGCGCCAGCAGCCAAGACGGTAGGAGCGGGTCCACAGATACGCAGTATTTT	CASSQDGRSGSTDTQYF
13	NA	TRBV5-1	many	TRBJ1-4	TGCGCCAGCAGCCGTACACCGAGGGAAAAACTGTTTTTT	CASSRTPREKLFF
15	TRBD1	TRBV6-2/TRBV6-3	many	TRBJ2-1	TGTGCCAGCAGTTACCGTGGACAGGGAGGCAATGAGCAGTTCTTC	CASSYRGQGGNEQFF
14	NA	TRBV28	few	TRBJ2-7	TGTGCCAGCAGTTCCAACGTGGGAGGAGGCGAGCAGTACTTC	CASSSNVGGGEQYF
15	NA	TRBV29-1	few	TRBJ2-5	TGCAGCGTTGGGGTGCAGGGTCGCCGGGGAGAGACCCAGTACTTC	CSVGVQGRRGETQYF
16	NA	TRBV30	few	TRBJ2-7	TGTGCCTGGACGGGCGCTACGGGCAGATCGGCCTACGAGCAGTACTTC	CAWTGATGRSAYEQYF
14	NA	TRBV6-2/TRBV6-3	few	TRBJ1-1	TGTGCCAGCGGCCACAGGCAAAAGAACACTGAAGCTTTCTTT	CASGHRQKNTEAFF
15	NA	TRBV25-1	NA	TRBJ1-2	TGTGCCAGCAGTGGCGGGCGGGGGTCGGAGTATGGCTACACCTTC	CASSGGRGSEYGYTF
15	NA	TRBV4-3	NA	TRBJ1-1	TGCGCCAGCAGCCTCTCAGGGGCCATGAACACTGAAGCTTTCTTT	CASSLSGAMNTEAFF
15	TRBD1	TRBV6-1	few	TRBJ2-7	TGTGCCAGCAGTCCCACGGGACAGGTGATATACGAGCAGTACTTC	CASSPTGQVIYEQYF
15	TRBD1	TRBV7-3	few	TRBJ2-1	TGTGCCAGCAGCAGAGGGACAGGCATGGGCAATGAGCAGTTCTTC	CASSRGTGMGNEQFF
13	NA	TRBV5-1	few	TRBJ2-1	TGCGCCAGCAGCTTTGCGACAAACAATGAGCAGTTCTTC	CASSFATNNEQFF
13	TRBD1	TRBV10-3	few	TRBJ2-1	TGTGCCTCGACGGGACAGGGGTTGAATGAGCAGTTCTTC	CASTGQGLNEQFF
14	TRBD1	TRBV12-3/TRBV12-4	few	TRBJ1-1	TGTGCCAGCGTTTACAGGGGGTTGAACACTGAAGCTTTCTTT	CASVYRGLNTEAFF
12	NA	TRBV5-1	NA	TRBJ2-7	TGCGCCAGCAGCGGGGCCCCCTACGAGCAGTACTTC	CASSGAPYEQYF
13	NA	TRBV7-2	few	TRBJ2-1	TGTGCCAGCAGCTTGGGGGGACAATCTGAGCAGTTCTTC	CASSLGGQSEQFF
14	NA	TRBV28	few	TRBJ2-7	TGTGCCAGCAGTCCAACTGGCAGCACCTACGAGCAGTACTTC	CASSPTGSTYEQYF
20	TRBD1	TRBV6-2/TRBV6-3	once	TRBJ2-5	TGTGCCAGCAGTTACGGCCCCCGGCGACCTAAACCGGGACAGGGGGAAACCCAGTACTTC	CASSYGPRRPKPGQGETQYF
16	TRBD2	TRBV5-1	few	TRBJ2-1	TGCGCCAGCAGCTTTACGCCGGGGACTAGCGGGAATGTTTTGTTCTTC	CASSFTPGTSGNVLFF
15	TRBD2	TRBV27	few	TRBJ2-1	TGTGCCAGCAACCCAGCGGGAGGATCCTACAATGAGCAGTTCTTC	CASNPAGGSYNEQFF
16	TRBD1	TRBV24-1	few	TRBJ2-1	TGTGCCACCAGTGATTTGCCCGGACAGGGGGACAATGAGCAGTTCTTC	CATSDLPGQGDNEQFF
15	NA	TRBV4-3	NA	TRBJ2-5	TGCGCCAGCAGCCAAGGGGGAGGGGGACAAGAGACCCAGTACTTC	CASSQGGGGQETQYF
13	NA	TRBV15	many	TRBJ2-3	TGTGCCACCTCAGGAGGGAGCACAGATACGCAGTATTTT	CATSGGSTDTQYF
13	NA	TRBV19	NA	TRBJ2-7	TGTGCCAGTAGTATGGGCGTTCCCTACGAGCAGTACTTC	CASSMGVPYEQYF
15	NA	TRBV7-9	NA	TRBJ2-1	TGTGCCAGCAGCCTGAGAGGGGCCGCTTACAATGAGCAGTTCTTC	CASSLRGAAYNEQFF
14	TRBD2	TRBV20-1	few	TRBJ2-2	TGCAGTGCTCTTCGGACTAGCACGGGCGGGGAGCTGTTTTTT	CSALRTSTGGELFF
15	TRBD1	TRBV7-8	NA	TRBJ2-7	TGTGCCAGCAGCTCCAGGGGGCCGGCAACCTACGAGCAGTACTTC	CASSSRGPATYEQYF
16	NA	TRBV7-2	few	TRBJ1-5	TGTGCCAGCAGCTTAGATACAGGGATCAGCAATCAGCCCCAGCATTTT	CASSLDTGISNQPQHF
13	TRBD2	TRBV20-1	NA	TRBJ2-1	TGCAGTGCTAGGGATAGCGGGAGTTGGGAGCAGTTCTTC	CSARDSGSWEQFF
13	NA	TRBV7-6	many	TRBJ2-7	TGTGCCAGCACCCCGGGGGGCTACTACGAGCAGTACTTC	CASTPGGYYEQYF
14	NA	TRBV28	few	TRBJ1-2	TGTGCCAGCAGGGCTCCGAACGTCCCCTATGGCTACACCTTC	CASRAPNVPYGYTF
18	TRBD2	TRBV20-1	NA	TRBJ2-3	TGCAGTGCTAGAGATATCCTAGCGGGAGTAGGGGCGGTAGATACGCAGTATTTT	CSARDILAGVGAVDTQYF
16	NA	TRBV5-4	NA	TRBJ2-3	TGTGCCAGCAGCTTGGCCGGGACCCGGGGGCCAGATACGCAGTATTTT	CASSLAGTRGPDTQYF
15	NA	TRBV5-4	few	TRBJ2-7	TGTGCCAGCAGCTTCGGGGAACCCCTCTCCTACGAGCAGTACTTC	CASSFGEPLSYEQYF
14	TRBD1	TRBV24-1	NA	TRBJ2-3	TGTGCCACCACCGGGACAGGGGTGGGGAATACGCAGTATTTT	CATTGTGVGNTQYF
15	NA	TRBV18	few	TRBJ2-1	TGTGCCAGCTCACCACTAAAGAGCTCCTACAATGAGCAGTTCTTC	CASSPLKSSYNEQFF
16	NA	TRBV19	few	TRBJ2-1	TGTGCCAGTACCTCTCCCGGGGGGACAGATTACCATGAGCAGTTCTTC	CASTSPGGTDYHEQFF
13	NA	TRBV11-1	NA	TRBJ1-3	TGTGCCAGCAGCCATGGCTCTGGAAACACCATATATTTT	CASSHGSGNTIYF
14	TRBD1	TRBV24-1	few	TRBJ2-7	TGTGCCACCAGTGCCGGGACAGTCGATTACGAGCAGTACTTC	CATSAGTVDYEQYF
14	TRBD2	TRBV30	NA	TRBJ2-1	TGTGCCTGGCGAGGAGCGGGAGGGCCATATGAGCAGTTCTTC	CAWRGAGGPYEQFF